These T cell receptor beta chains were read from a single sample in a study of regulatory T cells in long-lasting Graves disease. In TCRdb, the multiplex PCR reads were re-called with MiXCR into one record per CDR3 protein. This sample yields 450,000 to 600,000 distinct CDR3 sequences, of which less than 15% are seen a single time; roughly a tenth belongs to the top ten. These data were also reused for a study on T cells in Graves' hyperthyroidism and ophthalmopathy.

The input for sequencing was peripheral blood mononuclear cells (PBMCs), taken at new diagnosis, from a patient treated with antithyroid drugs. The receptors stem from a young man with Graves disease. The CDR3 runs from the conserved cysteine through the conserved F or W. Fields, in order: J gene, D gene, clone size, V gene, CDR3 protein, CDR3 DNA. A D gene is named only where the DNA matches it firmly. A clone size is listed for some rows: how often the clone was seen (once, few, many), or a class if it is expanded.

J gene: TRBJ2-1; D gene: NA; clone size: few; V gene: TRBV18; CDR3 protein: CASSPYVSTRDEQFF; CDR3 DNA: TGTGCCAGCTCACCATATGTCTCAACTAGGGATGAGCAGTTCTTC
J gene: TRBJ2-3; D gene: NA; clone size: many; V gene: TRBV20-1; CDR3 protein: CSATRQARTDTQYF; CDR3 DNA: TGCAGTGCTACAAGACAGGCGCGCACAGATACGCAGTATTTT
J gene: TRBJ2-3; D gene: NA; clone size: many; V gene: TRBV4-1; CDR3 protein: CASSQESAADTQYF; CDR3 DNA: TGCGCCAGCAGCCAAGAATCGGCGGCAGATACGCAGTATTTT
J gene: TRBJ2-3; D gene: NA; clone size: many; V gene: TRBV12-3/TRBV12-4; CDR3 protein: CASSLPSEGDTQYF; CDR3 DNA: TGTGCCAGCAGTTTACCTAGCGAGGGGGATACGCAGTATTTT
J gene: TRBJ2-2; D gene: NA; clone size: NA; V gene: TRBV20-1; CDR3 protein: CSARKRTQNTGELFF; CDR3 DNA: TGCAGTGCTCGCAAACGGACACAGAACACCGGGGAGCTGTTTTTT
J gene: TRBJ2-7; D gene: NA; clone size: many; V gene: TRBV24-1; CDR3 protein: CATSDPSPDRGYEQYF; CDR3 DNA: TGTGCCACCAGTGACCCATCCCCGGACAGAGGCTACGAGCAGTACTTC
J gene: TRBJ1-5; D gene: NA; clone size: many; V gene: TRBV30; CDR3 protein: CAWSRTGGSAQHF; CDR3 DNA: TGTGCCTGGAGTAGGACCGGGGGTTCGGCCCAGCATTTT
J gene: TRBJ2-1; D gene: TRBD2; clone size: many; V gene: TRBV5-5; CDR3 protein: CASSLSPGGDRQFF; CDR3 DNA: TGTGCCAGCAGCTTGTCCCCTGGGGGGGATCGGCAGTTCTTC
J gene: TRBJ1-2; D gene: NA; clone size: NA; V gene: TRBV9; CDR3 protein: CASSVESKGANYGYTF; CDR3 DNA: TGTGCCAGCAGCGTAGAAAGTAAAGGAGCCAACTATGGCTACACCTTC
J gene: TRBJ2-3; D gene: TRBD1; clone size: many; V gene: TRBV20-1; CDR3 protein: CSVPGTGGRDTQYF; CDR3 DNA: TGCAGTGTCCCCGGGACAGGGGGCAGAGATACGCAGTATTTT
J gene: TRBJ1-6; D gene: TRBD1; clone size: NA; V gene: TRBV6-5; CDR3 protein: CASSFTRGTGNSPLHF; CDR3 DNA: TGTGCCAGCAGTTTTACCAGGGGGACGGGGAATTCACCCCTCCACTTT
J gene: TRBJ2-3; D gene: NA; clone size: NA; V gene: TRBV30; CDR3 protein: CAWDAQYF; CDR3 DNA: TGTGCCTGGGACGCGCAGTATTTT
J gene: TRBJ2-5; D gene: TRBD2; clone size: many; V gene: TRBV12-3/TRBV12-4; CDR3 protein: CASSLRTSGRETQYF; CDR3 DNA: TGTGCCAGCAGTCTCAGGACTAGCGGGAGGGAGACCCAGTACTTC
J gene: TRBJ1-2; D gene: NA; clone size: many; V gene: TRBV12-3/TRBV12-4; CDR3 protein: CASSFYFVDFNYGYTF; CDR3 DNA: TGTGCCAGCAGTTTCTACTTTGTAGATTTTAACTATGGCTACACCTTC
J gene: TRBJ1-2; D gene: TRBD1; clone size: many; V gene: TRBV2; CDR3 protein: CASTPVGTGAHGYTF; CDR3 DNA: TGTGCCAGCACCCCGGTCGGGACAGGGGCACATGGCTACACCTTC
J gene: TRBJ2-3; D gene: NA; clone size: many; V gene: TRBV3-1; CDR3 protein: CASSQRDSTDTQYF; CDR3 DNA: TGTGCCAGCAGCCAAAGGGACAGCACAGATACGCAGTATTTT
J gene: TRBJ1-1; D gene: NA; clone size: many; V gene: TRBV13; CDR3 protein: CASSLVTAGALRLF; CDR3 DNA: TGTGCCAGCAGCTTAGTCACGGCAGGGGCCCTCCGCCTCTTT
J gene: TRBJ2-1; D gene: NA; clone size: many; V gene: TRBV28; CDR3 protein: CASSWGRVTEQFF; CDR3 DNA: TGTGCCAGCAGTTGGGGAAGGGTGACTGAGCAGTTCTTC
J gene: TRBJ1-5; D gene: TRBD1; clone size: NA; V gene: TRBV27; CDR3 protein: CASSLLGQGTSQPQHF; CDR3 DNA: TGTGCCAGCAGTTTACTTGGACAGGGCACCAGTCAGCCCCAGCATTTT
J gene: TRBJ2-7; D gene: TRBD1; clone size: many; V gene: TRBV5-1; CDR3 protein: CASSPGQGTGEQYF; CDR3 DNA: TGTGCCAGCAGTCCCGGACAGGGAACGGGGGAGCAGTACTTC
J gene: TRBJ2-7; D gene: TRBD2; clone size: NA; V gene: TRBV4-2; CDR3 protein: CASSQDRLAPTAYF; CDR3 DNA: TGTGCCAGCAGCCAAGACAGACTAGCTCCCACCGCGTACTTC
J gene: TRBJ2-2; D gene: NA; clone size: many; V gene: TRBV24-1; CDR3 protein: CATADRARDTGELFF; CDR3 DNA: TGTGCCACCGCCGACCGCGCTAGGGACACCGGGGAGCTGTTTTTT
J gene: TRBJ2-7; D gene: TRBD1; clone size: NA; V gene: TRBV10-2; CDR3 protein: CASSLQGQANVGEQYF; CDR3 DNA: TGCGCCAGCAGTCTTCAGGGACAGGCTAATGTGGGAGAGCAGTACTTC
J gene: TRBJ2-7; D gene: NA; clone size: many; V gene: TRBV5-1; CDR3 protein: CASSPAGQSLYEQYF; CDR3 DNA: TGCGCCAGCAGCCCAGCGGGACAGTCCTTATACGAGCAGTACTTC
J gene: TRBJ1-5; D gene: NA; clone size: NA; V gene: TRBV12-3/TRBV12-4; CDR3 protein: CASSFFPGDDRSQHF; CDR3 DNA: TGTGCCAGCAGTTTTTTCCCGGGGGACGATCGATCCCAGCATTTT
J gene: TRBJ2-6; D gene: TRBD2; clone size: NA; V gene: TRBV11-1; CDR3 protein: CASSKRTSGSPGANVLTF; CDR3 DNA: TGTGCCAGCAGCAAACGGACTAGCGGGAGCCCTGGGGCCAACGTCCTGACTTTC
J gene: TRBJ2-3; D gene: TRBD2; clone size: many; V gene: TRBV2; CDR3 protein: CASTSALAETTDTQYF; CDR3 DNA: TGTGCCAGCACTAGTGCCCTAGCGGAAACCACAGATACGCAGTATTTT
J gene: TRBJ1-6; D gene: NA; clone size: few; V gene: TRBV27; CDR3 protein: CASSLFPGSSNSPLHF; CDR3 DNA: TGTGCCAGCAGTTTATTCCCAGGGTCTAGTAATTCACCCCTCCACTTT
J gene: TRBJ2-3; D gene: TRBD1; clone size: many; V gene: TRBV20-1; CDR3 protein: CSARDPGQGIDTQYF; CDR3 DNA: TGCAGTGCTAGAGATCCCGGACAGGGGATAGATACGCAGTATTTT
J gene: TRBJ2-7; D gene: TRBD2; clone size: NA; V gene: TRBV7-9; CDR3 protein: CASSFAFRQREGSYEQYF; CDR3 DNA: TGTGCCAGCAGCTTTGCGTTTCGCCAGCGGGAGGGATCCTACGAGCAGTACTTC
J gene: TRBJ2-7; D gene: TRBD1; clone size: few; V gene: TRBV11-3; CDR3 protein: CASSLDGGQGYHEQYF; CDR3 DNA: TGTGCCAGCAGCTTAGATGGGGGACAGGGTTACCACGAGCAGTACTTC
J gene: TRBJ1-4; D gene: NA; clone size: NA; V gene: TRBV5-1; CDR3 protein: CASSLGAQNEKLFF; CDR3 DNA: TGCGCCAGCAGCTTGGGTGCTCAGAATGAAAAACTGTTTTTT
J gene: TRBJ2-1; D gene: TRBD2; clone size: few; V gene: TRBV7-9; CDR3 protein: CASSGEGFGQFF; CDR3 DNA: TGTGCCAGCAGCGGGGAGGGTTTCGGGCAGTTCTTC
J gene: TRBJ1-2; D gene: NA; clone size: many; V gene: TRBV6-1; CDR3 protein: CASSQREGYGYTF; CDR3 DNA: TGTGCCAGCAGTCAAAGAGAGGGATATGGCTACACCTTC
J gene: TRBJ1-1; D gene: NA; clone size: many; V gene: TRBV18; CDR3 protein: CASSPTRTEAFF; CDR3 DNA: TGTGCCAGCTCACCCACTCGGACTGAAGCTTTCTTT
J gene: TRBJ2-5; D gene: NA; clone size: many; V gene: TRBV12-3/TRBV12-4; CDR3 protein: CASTLRGFQETQYF; CDR3 DNA: TGTGCCAGCACCCTTCGTGGGTTTCAAGAGACCCAGTACTTC
J gene: TRBJ2-3; D gene: NA; clone size: many; V gene: TRBV20-1; CDR3 protein: CSAPWTDTQYF; CDR3 DNA: TGCAGTGCGCCTTGGACAGATACGCAGTATTTT
J gene: TRBJ1-2; D gene: NA; clone size: many; V gene: TRBV6-1; CDR3 protein: CASSDPGRVKNGYTF; CDR3 DNA: TGTGCCAGCAGTGACCCAGGGAGGGTTAAGAATGGCTACACCTTC
J gene: TRBJ1-5; D gene: NA; clone size: few; V gene: TRBV12-3/TRBV12-4; CDR3 protein: CASSRTRDRLLNQPQHF; CDR3 DNA: TGTGCCAGCAGCAGGACCAGGGACCGGCTATTGAATCAGCCCCAGCATTTT
J gene: TRBJ1-1; D gene: TRBD1; clone size: NA; V gene: TRBV12-3/TRBV12-4; CDR3 protein: CASSRGQGAFF; CDR3 DNA: TGTGCCAGCAGTAGAGGACAGGGGGCTTTCTTT
J gene: TRBJ2-5; D gene: NA; clone size: NA; V gene: TRBV20-1; CDR3 protein: CSARDEGAGETQYF; CDR3 DNA: TGCAGTGCTAGAGACGAAGGGGCGGGGGAGACCCAGTACTTC
J gene: TRBJ1-1; D gene: TRBD1; clone size: many; V gene: TRBV20-1; CDR3 protein: CSVWDRATEAFF; CDR3 DNA: TGCAGTGTTTGGGACAGGGCCACTGAAGCTTTCTTT
J gene: TRBJ1-3; D gene: NA; clone size: NA; V gene: TRBV6-5; CDR3 protein: CASSYGSWAPGNTIYF; CDR3 DNA: TGTGCCAGCAGTTACGGGTCCTGGGCGCCCGGAAACACCATATATTTT
J gene: TRBJ1-1; D gene: NA; clone size: many; V gene: TRBV9; CDR3 protein: CASSPPVILEAFF; CDR3 DNA: TGTGCCAGCAGCCCTCCTGTGATACTTGAAGCTTTCTTT
J gene: TRBJ2-3; D gene: NA; clone size: few; V gene: TRBV9; CDR3 protein: CASSVEGGITDTQYF; CDR3 DNA: TGTGCCAGCAGCGTAGAGGGGGGGATCACAGATACGCAGTATTTT
J gene: TRBJ2-3; D gene: NA; clone size: many; V gene: TRBV27; CDR3 protein: CASSFLDIRTDTQYF; CDR3 DNA: TGTGCCAGCAGTTTCTTGGACATTCGCACAGATACGCAGTATTTT